The 14 T cell receptor beta chains given below trace back to one sample, sequenced in a study of T cell repertoires in cytomegalovirus infection. MiXCR, applied by TCRdb to the reads, yields one record per CDR3 protein. The sample includes 350,000 to 550,000 distinct CDR3 sequences, under 40% of them seen just once. The sequenced material came from PBMCs. The receptors were sampled from a human donor in good health (CMV status not recorded). Some clones in this sample may be carry-over from other donors' samples.

The V and J genes are TRBV4-2 and TRBJ2-2, with a tentative D call TRBD1 (6 bases). V was clipped by 1 base and J by 1 base, with 25 bases between them. Germline V gives CDR1 LGHNA, CDR2 YNFKEQ. This CDR3 region has 21 residues. CDR3 residues: CASSQVGVVVSPTGNTGELFF. The CDR3 DNA is TGTGCCAGCAGCCAAGTCGGCGTGGTTGTTAGCCCGACAGGGAACACCGGGGAGCTGTTTTTT.

This clonotype has only a few counts. The CDR3 DNA reads as TGTGCCAGCAGCATACGGGGGACAGTTAATGAAAAACTGTTTTTT. This encodes CASSIRGTVNEKLFF. The V and J genes are TRBV27 and TRBJ1-4; 7 bases align to TRBD1. The CDR3 sequence is 15 residues long. The germline gives CDR1 MNHEY, CDR2 SMNVEV (reference sequence). V gave up 6 bases and J gave up 4 bases; unmatched junction bases: 8.

This chain connects TRBV5-4 to TRBJ1-1, with 9 bases identical to TRBD1. Germline V gene lookup returns CDR1 SGHNT and CDR2 YYREEE (reference sequence). The ends lost 5 bases at V and 5 bases at J; junction bases unmatched: 4. The CDR3 loop spans 13 amino acids. The CDR3 DNA follows: TGTGCCAGCAGGGTCGGGACAGGGACTGAAGCTTTCTTT. It is translated as CASRVGTGTEAFF.

This clonotype was counted only a few times. V and J are TRBV5-6 and TRBJ2-5; D is ambiguous. Germline-derived CDR1 and CDR2 are SGHDT and YYEEEE. The CDR3 contains 14 residues. Trimming pared 2 bases from V and 3 bases from J, leaving 11 bases between. This CDR3 reads CASSLEVTKETQYF. As DNA, the CDR3 is TGTGCCAGCAGCTTAGAGGTGACAAAAGAGACCCAGTACTTC.

This clonotype was found many times. V gene TRBV12-3 or TRBV12-4 combines with J gene TRBJ2-7; 8 bases map to TRBD2. This CDR3 has 13 amino acids. With V trimmed by 8 bases and J by 0 bases, 3 bases remained unmatched. This CDR3 reads CASGRGASYEQYF. The CDR3 DNA sequence: TGTGCCAGCGGGCGGGGGGCCTCCTACGAGCAGTACTTC.

V is TRBV24-1 and J is TRBJ2-3, with 12 bases that match TRBD2. V lost 0 bases and J lost 6; bases outside the gene matches: 6. The length of the CDR3 is 17 residues. Looked up from germline, CDR1 is KGHDR and CDR2 is SFDVKD. CDR3 residues: CATSDLPTSGGPDTQYF. The CDR3 coding sequence is TGTGCCACCAGTGATTTGCCGACTAGCGGGGGCCCGGATACGCAGTATTTT.

In its sample, this clonotype was seen many times. This sequence joins TRBV12-3 or TRBV12-4 and TRBJ1-1; 7 bases agree with TRBD1. The V and J ends lost 6 bases and 11 bases, in that order; junction bases with no gene match: 12. CDR3 length: 13 amino acids. The CDR3 loop reads CASSQSGQVIAFF. CDR3 DNA: TGTGCCAGCAGCCAGTCCGGACAGGTGATCGCTTTCTTT.

This clonotype came up many times. The CDR3 spells CASEGGLNNEQFF. CDR3 DNA sequence: TGTGCCAGCGAGGGGGGGCTCAACAATGAGCAGTTCTTC. The chain couples TRBV2 to TRBJ2-1; possible D gene TRBD2, 7 bases. The CDR3 has 13 amino acids. The ends were cut back, 8 bases at V and 5 bases at J, with 13 bases in the middle. Germline V CDR1 and CDR2: SNHLY, FYNNEI.

Note on this clonotype: One junction end does not reproduce the germline sequence, and a read error may be involved. This rearrangement joins TRBV7-2 to TRBJ1-1, with D possibly matching TRBD1 (6 bases). The germline gives CDR1 SGHTA, CDR2 FQGNSA. The CDR3 runs to 14 residues. Here the CDR3 DNA reads TGTGCCAGCAGCTTAAGGGGGGTGGGCACTGAAGCTTTCTGG. Encoded protein: CASSLRGVGTEAFW.

In its sample, this clonotype was seen many times. This chain links TRBV12-3 or TRBV12-4 with TRBJ2-2; 11 bases align to TRBD2. With V trimmed by 4 bases and J by 4 bases, 14 bases remained unmatched. CDR3 length: 19 amino acids. Written as DNA, the CDR3 is TGTGCCAGCAGTTCAGCGGGACTAGCGGTCGCTCGGGGCACCGGGGAGCTGTTTTTT. Amino acid sequence: CASSSAGLAVARGTGELFF.

CDR3 DNA sequence: TGTGCCAGCCGACATGACCCCCGTCAACAGCCCCAGCATTTT. Translation: CASRHDPRQQPQHF. The chain employs TRBV6-2 or TRBV6-3 and TRBJ1-5; D remains unclear. CDR1 MNHEY and CDR2 SVGEGT come from the germline V gene. The V end lost 8 bases, the J end lost 7 bases, and 18 bases lay between the germline ends. The CDR3 is 14 residues long.

With respect to this clonotype: A read error may account for a junction end that differs from germline. The V and J genes are TRBV19 and TRBJ1-6; D may be TRBD1 (5 bases). Germline CDR1 and CDR2: LNHDA and SQIVND (reference sequence). The CDR3 extends over 14 amino acids. CDR3 sequence: CAISIRGGNSPLHF. CDR3 bases: TGTGCCATTAGTATAAGGGGTGGTAATTCACCCCTCCACTTT. Looking up the rest from reference TRBV19 and TRBJ1-6 gives the full variable domain: DGGITQSPKYLFRKEGQNVTLSCEQNLNHDAMYWYRQDPGQGLRLIYYSQIVNDFQKGDIAEGYSVSREKKESFPLTVTSAQKNPTAFYLCAISIRGGNSPLHFGNGTRLTVT.

This chain joins TRBV13 and TRBJ1-5, with 9 bases aligning to TRBD1. J lost 7 bases, V lost 5 bases, and 6 bases had no gene match. There are 14 residues in the CDR3. Germline CDR1 PRHDT, CDR2 FYEKMQ (reference sequence). CDR3 nucleotides: TGTGCCAGCAGCACACGACAGGGGGACCAGCCCCAGCATTTT. Translating gives CASSTRQGDQPQHF.

This clonotype was seen at least ten times. The V gene is TRBV4-1, the J gene TRBJ2-7; 7 nucleotides line up with TRBD1. The CDR3 loop spans 17 amino acids. With V trimmed by 1 base and J by 0 bases, 9 bases remained unmatched. Germline assignment: CDR1 MGHRA and CDR2 YSYEKL. CDR3 amino acids: CASSQASGQVSSYEQYF. DNA for the CDR3: TGCGCCAGCAGCCAAGCGTCAGGACAGGTGAGCTCCTACGAGCAGTACTTC.